Below are 20 T cell receptor beta chains sequenced from a single sample in a study of Graves' ophthalmopathy and Graves' hyperthyroidism. RNA transcripts were the template, and TCR beta CDR3 regions were amplified from them. After a first-round RT-PCR with HTBI primers, a second-round multiplex PCR was run. A single record per CDR3 protein comes from TCRdb applying MiXCR to the multiplex PCR reads. The data show about 740,000 distinct CDR3 sequences, roughly 40% seen once. Input material: peripheral blood. These receptors originate from an adult man with Graves' ophthalmopathy.

In its sample, this clonotype was seen many times. The J gene is TRBJ2-2, the V gene TRBV10-3; a weak D match, TRBD1 (6 bases). CDR3 length equals 15 residues. V lost 4 bases to trimming and J lost 3 bases, with 12 bases between them. Germline CDR1 ENHRY, CDR2 SYGVKD. The CDR3 loop reads CAISAGGKDTGELFF. The CDR3 region has the DNA TGTGCCATCAGTGCTGGGGGCAAAGACACCGGGGAGCTGTTTTTT.

On this clonotype itself: At one end, the junction sequence differs from germline, possibly due to a read error. The CDR3 protein is CASSEEGGGPNGYTF. The CDR3 DNA follows: TGTGCCAGCAGTGAAGAAGGAGGGGGGCCGAATGGCTACACCTTC. The V and J genes are TRBV10-3 and TRBJ1-2, with a tentative D call TRBD1 (6 bases). The CDR3 contains 15 residues. The germline CDR1 and CDR2 sequences are ENHRY and SYGVKD.

In its sample, this clonotype was seen a few times. The J gene is TRBJ1-2, the V gene TRBV4-1, with 10 positions matching TRBD1. Germline V lookup: CDR1 MGHRA, CDR2 YSYEKL. The J segment lost 8 bases and the V segment lost 6 bases, leaving 3 bases of the junction unmatched. CDR3 length: 12 amino acids. CDR3 sequence reads: CASRGTGEGYTF. DNA for the CDR3: TGCGCCAGCAGGGGGACAGGGGAAGGCTACACCTTC.

This clonotype was detected a few times. V is TRBV6-2 or TRBV6-3 and J is TRBJ2-6; 9 positions match TRBD1. The CDR3 consists of 19 residues. In germline, CDR1 is MNHEY, CDR2 SVGEGT. J gave up 4 bases and V 2 bases, and 12 bases lay outside the gene matches. CDR3 coding DNA: TGTGCCAGCAGTTACACAACGGGACAGGGCATAACCGGGGCCAACGTCCTGACTTTC. As protein: CASSYTTGQGITGANVLTF.

This chain uses TRBV20-1 with TRBJ1-6; possible D gene TRBD1, 5 bases. V was clipped by 5 bases and J by 8 bases, with 19 bases between them. The CDR3 consists of 15 residues. Germline V gene data show CDR1 as DFQATT and CDR2 as SNEGSKA (reference sequence). CDR3 sequence reads: CSAGGIGDGDSPLHF. The DNA for the CDR3 is TGCAGTGCTGGAGGGATCGGGGACGGGGATTCACCCCTCCACTTT.

This clonotype has a handful of counts. This chain's CDR3 is CASSLAEQPQYF. The CDR3 DNA reads as TGTGCCAGCAGCTTAGCCGAGCAGCCCCAGTACTTC. The V gene is TRBV7-8, the J gene TRBJ2-5; D uncertain. Deletions cut 0 bases from V and 9 bases from J, with 8 bases between. This CDR3 spans 12 amino acids. Germline CDR1 reads SGHVS; CDR2 reads FQNEAQ.

With regard to this clonotype: A much bigger clone sits one base away, suggesting this may be a read error. V usage is TRBV25-1 and J usage is TRBJ2-7; TRBD1 agrees at 7 bases. The length of the CDR3 is 13 residues. Unmatched junction bases numbered 2, after V lost 6 bases and J lost 0 bases. From germline, CDR1 is MGHDK and CDR2 SYGVNS. CDR3 amino acids: CASRAGGSYEQYF. As DNA, the CDR3 is TGTGCCAGCAGGGCAGGGGGCTCCTACGAGCAGTACTTC.

This clonotype was picked up a small number of times. The rearrangement uses TRBV24-1 and TRBJ2-7; 9 bases match TRBD1. This CDR3 region has 17 residues. Germline V CDR1 and CDR2: KGHDR, SFDVKD. J was trimmed by 5 bases and V by 1 base; bases with no gene match: 11. The CDR3 spells CATSDLGSTGGLDEQYF. The CDR3 nucleotides are TGTGCCACCAGTGATTTAGGTTCGACAGGGGGTCTGGACGAGCAGTACTTC.

This clonotype showed up many times. This rearrangement joins TRBV29-1 to TRBJ2-7; 10 bases match TRBD1. The CDR3 has 12 residues. Trimming removed 4 bases from V and 7 bases from J; junction bases left unmatched: 4. CDR1 and CDR2 (germline): SQVTM, ANQGSEA. As DNA, the CDR3 is TGCAGCGTTGGGGACAGGGGAGGAGAGCAGTACTTC. It codes for CSVGDRGGEQYF.

This clonotype appeared a few times. The V gene is TRBV7-9, the J gene TRBJ1-2, with no clear D. The ends were cut back, 0 bases at V and 4 bases at J, with 12 bases in the middle. The CDR3 is made up of 15 amino acids. In germline, CDR1 is SEHNR, CDR2 FQNEAQ (reference sequence). CDR3 amino acids: CASSLARAPIYGYTF. The CDR3 DNA follows: TGTGCCAGCAGCTTAGCGCGGGCACCTATCTATGGCTACACCTTC.

This clonotype was observed a handful of times. The J gene is TRBJ1-1, the V gene TRBV9; 7 bases map to TRBD1. V trimming: 4 bases; J trimming: 3 bases; junction bases outside the gene matches: 9. CDR3 length: 15 residues. From germline, CDR1 is SGDLS and CDR2 YYNGEE. The CDR3 protein is CASSKTLQGYTEAFF. The CDR3 DNA reads TGTGCCAGCAGCAAGACCTTACAGGGGTACACTGAAGCTTTCTTT.

This clonotype was seen at least ten times. The chain links TRBV20-1 to TRBJ1-4; D ambiguous. The germline CDR1 and CDR2 sequences are DFQATT and SNEGSKA (reference sequence). This CDR3 is built from 14 residues. The V gene lost 1 base and the J gene lost 3 bases, with 9 bases spanning the gap. The CDR3 DNA reads TGCAGTGCTAGAGTTCCCCCATCTAATGAAAAACTGTTTTTT. Its translation: CSARVPPSNEKLFF.

This clonotype has at least ten counts. The junction differs from germline at one of its ends, possibly a read error. The chain couples TRBV2 to TRBJ2-2; D possibly matches TRBD1 or TRBD2 (5 bases each). From germline, CDR1 is SNHLY and CDR2 FYNNEI. This CDR3 is built from 14 residues. In nucleotides, the CDR3 is TGTGCCAGTAGTGAGGGGACGAACACCGGGGAGCTGTTTTTT. As protein: CASSEGTNTGELFF. The full variable domain, in which reference TRBV2 and TRBJ2-2 provide the parts outside the CDR3, is EPEVTQTPSHQVTQMGQEVILRCVPISNHLYFYWYRQILGQKVEFLVSFYNNEISEKSEIFDDQFSVERPDGSNFTLKIRSTKLEDSAMYFCASSEGTNTGELFFGEGSRLTVL.

V and J are TRBV11-2 and TRBJ2-1, with 7 bases identical to TRBD2. Germline CDR1 reads SGHAT; CDR2 reads FQNNGV. Unmatched junction bases numbered 12, after V lost 2 bases and J lost 8 bases. This CDR3 region has 16 residues. The CDR3 nucleotides read TGTGCCAGCAGCTTATATGAGCCAGCGGGGCGCGATGAGCAGTTCTTC. Translating it yields CASSLYEPAGRDEQFF.

The chain carries TRBV24-1 and TRBJ2-1; 9 nucleotides agree with TRBD1. V was pared by 4 bases and J by 6 bases, with 6 bases of the junction left unmatched. Germline V gives CDR1 KGHDR, CDR2 SFDVKD. This CDR3 region has 15 residues. CDR3 in amino acids: CATSEAGTGRNEQFF. The CDR3 DNA is TGTGCCACCAGTGAGGCCGGGACAGGGCGCAATGAGCAGTTCTTC.

The chain combines TRBV12-3 or TRBV12-4 with TRBJ1-6, with D unresolved. Trimming shortened V by 0 bases and J by 7 bases, and 4 bases separated the two germline ends. The CDR3 consists of 13 residues. The CDR3 DNA is TGTGCCAGCAGTTTAGCGTGGAATTCACCCCTCCACTTT. It yields the protein CASSLAWNSPLHF.

This clonotype was observed many times. V gene TRBV10-2 combines with J gene TRBJ1-5; D might be TRBD1 (5 bases). This CDR3 has 14 amino acids. V dropped 6 bases and J dropped 3 bases, with 12 bases sitting between them. The V gene's germline CDR1 is WSHSY and CDR2 SAAADI. This chain's CDR3 is CASSEPGLNQPQHF. In DNA, the CDR3 is TGCGCCAGCAGCGAACCGGGGCTCAATCAGCCCCAGCATTTT.

The chain is built from TRBV2 and TRBJ2-7; 10 bases line up with TRBD2. V was pared by 5 bases and J by 2 bases, with 6 bases of the junction left unmatched. Germline CDR1 is SNHLY and CDR2 is FYNNEI. The CDR3 runs 15 residues. The CDR3, as DNA: TGTGCCAGCAGTTACGGACTAGCGGACACCTACGAGCAGTACTTC. Its protein product is CASSYGLADTYEQYF.

The chain couples TRBV4-2 to TRBJ2-5; D not certain. The CDR3 is made up of 13 amino acids. Germline CDR1 reads LGHNA; CDR2 reads YNFKEQ. V was trimmed by 6 bases and J by 1 base, leaving 9 bases between them. DNA for the CDR3: TGTGCCAGCAGACCCAGAGTCCAAGAGACCCAGTACTTC. Its translation: CASRPRVQETQYF.

The V and J genes are TRBV20-1 and TRBJ2-7, with 13 positions matching TRBD2. V shed 0 bases, J shed 5 bases, and the junction held 16 bases outside the gene matches. CDR1 and CDR2 (germline): DFQATT, SNEGSKA (reference sequence). The CDR3 length is 19 residues. CDR3 loop: CSARDWGATSGRAGDEQYF. The CDR3 coding sequence is TGCAGTGCTAGAGATTGGGGGGCAACTAGCGGGAGGGCCGGCGACGAGCAGTACTTC.